Following are 26 T cell receptor beta chains from one sample sequenced in a study of blood T cell repertoires in COVID-19. Clones were read by immunoSEQ multiplex PCR, and TCRdb kept only the in-frame ones, dropping some. The profile shows over 450,000 clones, about 89% of them singletons. Sequencing input: peripheral blood. The receptors shown here come from a woman aged 45-60 years with COVID-19, enrolled during active disease.

This clone was seen only once. V gene TRBV5-1 combines with J gene TRBJ2-2; D not certain. Per germline, CDR1 SGHRS and CDR2 YFSETQ. V was clipped by 0 bases and J by 2 bases, with 11 bases between them. The CDR3 runs 16 residues. The chain's CDR3 is CASSLVGGLNTGELFF. Here the CDR3 DNA reads TGCGCCAGCAGCTTGGTCGGCGGATTAAACACCGGGGAGCTGTTTTTT.

J is TRBJ1-6 and V is TRBV5-1; 7 nucleotides agree with TRBD1. Germline V gene lookup returns CDR1 SGHRS and CDR2 YFSETQ. CDR3 length: 15 residues. V shed 1 base and J 6 bases; nucleotides not matched to a gene: 4. CDR3 DNA: TGCGCCAGCAGCTTGTGGGACAGAATTAATTCACCCCTCCACTTT. Amino acids: CASSLWDRINSPLHF.

The gene calls are TRBV2 and TRBJ2-1; D perhaps matches TRBD1 (6 bases). From germline, CDR1 is SNHLY and CDR2 FYNNEI. V lost 8 bases, J lost 4 bases, and 15 bases lay in between. This CDR3 has 14 amino acids. The CDR3 nucleotides are TGTGCCAGCTCTTGGGAAGGGGGATACAATGAGCAGTTCTTC. This codes for CASSWEGGYNEQFF.

V is TRBV27 and J is TRBJ1-6, with D possibly matching TRBD1 (6 bases). Looked up from germline, CDR1 is MNHEY and CDR2 is SMNVEV (reference sequence). There are 14 residues in the CDR3. With 5 bases removed from V and 8 bases from J, the gap between germline ends came to 13 bases. The CDR3 loop is CASSLQGKHSPLHF. The CDR3 nucleotides read TGTGCCAGCAGTCTTCAGGGGAAGCATTCACCCCTCCACTTT.

V gene TRBV5-1 combines with J gene TRBJ1-2, with D possibly matching TRBD1 (5 bases). The CDR3 has 17 residues. CDR1 is SGHRS, CDR2 YFSETQ, per germline. Trimming stripped 1 base from V and 0 bases from J, with 16 bases between. CDR3 sequence (DNA): TGCGCCAGCAGCTTGTCTACAGGAGATGCCCCTAACTATGGCTACACCTTC. Translated, it gives CASSLSTGDAPNYGYTF.

This chain joins TRBV30 and TRBJ1-4; D is perhaps TRBD1 (6 bases). Germline-derived CDR1 and CDR2 are GTSNPN and SVGIG (reference sequence). Trimming cost V 6 bases and J 4 bases, with 12 bases left between them. This CDR3 contains 13 residues. The DNA for the CDR3 is TGTGCCTGCCAGGACAGCTATAATGAAAAACTGTTTTTT. This gives the protein CACQDSYNEKLFF.

This sequence joins TRBV7-2 and TRBJ1-1, with a weak D call TRBD1 (6 bases). The CDR3 loop spans 13 amino acids. Germline V lookup: CDR1 SGHTA, CDR2 FQGNSA. V lost 4 bases, J lost 4 bases, and 10 bases lay in between. CDR3 nucleotides: TGTGCCAGCAGCTCAGACAGGCTCACTGAAGCTTTCTTT. Its protein product is CASSSDRLTEAFF.

The chain carries TRBV30 and TRBJ2-1; D perhaps matches TRBD1 (5 bases). The CDR3 contains 14 residues. The V gene's germline CDR1 is GTSNPN and CDR2 SVGIG (reference sequence). Trimming removed 1 base from V and 7 bases from J, with 14 bases in between. As DNA, the CDR3 is TGTGCCTGGAGTGATGTCCCAGGGAAAAATGAGCAGTTCTTC. This sequence encodes CAWSDVPGKNEQFF.

The chain joins TRBV9 to TRBJ2-7; tentative D call: TRBD1 (5 bases). V was cut by 4 bases and J by 5 bases, with 13 bases left in between. Germline V gene lookup returns CDR1 SGDLS and CDR2 YYNGEE. The CDR3 contains 13 residues. CDR3 sequence (DNA): TGTGCCAGCAGCCTACAGGTCCGGGACGAGCAGTACTTC. As protein: CASSLQVRDEQYF.

The chain carries TRBV7-9 and TRBJ2-7; TRBD2 aligns across 13 bases. The CDR3 runs to 15 residues. J gave up 3 bases and V 5 bases, and 4 bases lay outside the gene matches. Looked up from germline, CDR1 is SEHNR and CDR2 is FQNEAQ (reference sequence). DNA of the CDR3: TGTGCCAGCAGCCTTGGGACTAGCGGGATCTACGAGCAGTACTTC. Amino acids: CASSLGTSGIYEQYF.

The CDR3 sequence is CASSELTGFSSEAFF. CDR3 bases: TGTGCCAGCAGTGAATTAACGGGGTTCAGTAGTGAAGCTTTCTTT. The chain joins TRBV6-1 to TRBJ1-1, with D unclear. Germline V gives CDR1 MNHNS, CDR2 SASEGT. This CDR3 comprises 15 residues. V lost 2 bases and J lost 7, with 17 bases in between.

Points on this clone: At the DNA level, this CDR3 is encoded by other sequences in the same sample as well. This chain joins TRBV12-3 or TRBV12-4 and TRBJ1-1, with D perhaps matching TRBD1 (5 bases). Between the trimmed V and J ends, which lost 5 bases and 7 bases, there was a span of 11 bases. This CDR3 comprises 12 residues. The CDR3 bases are TGTGCCAGCAGTCGGGGGAGGGGTGAAGCTTTCTTT. Protein: CASSRGRGEAFF.

The chain employs TRBV7-9 and TRBJ1-1, with TRBD1 matching over 11 bases. The CDR3 is 18 residues long. Per germline, CDR1 SEHNR and CDR2 FQNEAQ (reference sequence). J was trimmed by 6 bases and V by 5 bases; bases with no gene match: 17. The CDR3 bases are TGTGCCAGCAGCCTTTTGCCCGGGACAGGGGGATTCTGGGCTGAAGCTTTCTTT. Translated: CASSLLPGTGGFWAEAFF.

The chain uses TRBV30 and TRBJ2-3; 7 bases are shared with TRBD1. The germline CDR1 and CDR2 sequences are GTSNPN and SVGIG (reference sequence). The CDR3 has 15 residues. The ends lost 1 base at V and 0 bases at J; junction bases unmatched: 4. The CDR3 loop reads CAWSGGTVSTDTQYF. For the CDR3, the DNA is TGTGCCTGGAGTGGTGGGACAGTAAGCACAGATACGCAGTATTTT.

This sequence joins TRBV5-6 and TRBJ2-5; 7 nucleotides match TRBD1. The germline V gene encodes CDR1 SGHDT and CDR2 YYEEEE. The CDR3 totals 15 residues. With V trimmed by 0 bases and J by 2 bases, 4 bases remained unmatched. The CDR3: CASSLVGQEQETQYF. CDR3 bases: TGTGCCAGCAGCTTGGTAGGACAGGAGCAAGAGACCCAGTACTTC.

The genes are TRBV4-2 and TRBJ1-1; D is perhaps TRBD1 (5 bases). The CDR3 has 15 amino acids. V lost 1 base, J lost 0 bases, and 9 bases lay in between. Germline V lookup: CDR1 LGHNA, CDR2 YNFKEQ. CDR3 amino acids: CASSQARQLNTEAFF. CDR3 bases: TGTGCCAGCAGCCAAGCCCGACAGTTGAACACTGAAGCTTTCTTT.

This clone appeared a single time. This chain uses TRBV27 with TRBJ2-1; a possible D gene is TRBD1 (6 bases). CDR3 length: 15 amino acids. V dropped 4 bases and J dropped 3 bases, with 13 bases sitting between them. The germline V gene has CDR1 MNHEY and CDR2 SMNVEV (reference sequence). In DNA, the CDR3 is TGTGCCAGCAGTTCGGGCAGGGGACACTACAATGAGCAGTTCTTC. It yields the protein CASSSGRGHYNEQFF.

The chain couples TRBV30 to TRBJ1-2; D is unresolved. The CDR3 contains 13 residues. V gave up 6 bases and J gave up 8 bases, with 19 bases separating them. Germline assignment: CDR1 GTSNPN and CDR2 SVGIG (reference sequence). The CDR3 spells CACPPGGVGGYTF. DNA for the CDR3: TGTGCCTGCCCTCCGGGAGGAGTTGGGGGCTACACCTTC.

The V call is TRBV24-1, the J call TRBJ2-7; 7 nucleotides line up with TRBD1. This CDR3 region has 16 residues. J lost 2 bases, V lost 8 bases, and 14 bases had no gene match. Germline V gives CDR1 KGHDR, CDR2 SFDVKD. In DNA, the CDR3 is TGTGCCACCACCATATCTACCCCCGACAGGGCCTACGAGCAGTACTTC. This sequence encodes CATTISTPDRAYEQYF.

This chain joins TRBV28 and TRBJ2-7, with TRBD1 matching 7 bases. Germline loops: CDR1 MDHEN, CDR2 SYDVKM. V lost 2 bases to trimming and J lost 4 bases; unmatched junction nucleotides: 8. This CDR3 is built from 15 residues. CDR3 sequence reads: CASSLPTGANYEQYF. The CDR3 DNA reads TGTGCCAGCAGTTTACCAACAGGGGCGAATTACGAGCAGTACTTC.

This chain connects TRBV15 to TRBJ2-1; 10 positions match TRBD1. V lost 5 bases to trimming and J lost 7 bases; unmatched junction nucleotides: 5. CDR1 is LNHNV, CDR2 YYDKDF, per germline (reference sequence). The CDR3 is 14 amino acids. The CDR3 coding sequence is TGTGCCACCAGCGGGGACAGGGGTGTGAATGAGCAGTTCTTC. It specifies CATSGDRGVNEQFF.

Points on this clone: This sample includes further DNA sequences coding for the same CDR3. The rearrangement links TRBV19 to TRBJ1-2; 9 bases agree with TRBD1. Per the germline V gene, CDR1 is LNHDA and CDR2 is SQIVND (reference sequence). The CDR3 consists of 14 residues. With 5 bases clipped from V and 2 bases from J, the junction kept 3 bases outside the gene matches. CDR3 nucleotides: TGTGCCAGTAGTCCCGGGACAGGGAACTATGGCTACACCTTC. Residues: CASSPGTGNYGYTF.

The gene calls are TRBV2 and TRBJ1-5, with unresolved D. V was shortened by 3 bases and J by 3 bases, with 6 bases between the two germline ends. Germline V gene sequence: CDR1 SNHLY, CDR2 FYNNEI. The CDR3 covers 13 residues. The CDR3 coding sequence is TGTGCCAGCAGTGATTTCATCAATCAGCCCCAGCATTTT. Translated, it gives CASSDFINQPQHF.

The J gene is TRBJ1-6, the V gene TRBV11-2; TRBD1 might be the D (6 bases). Trimming cost V 8 bases and J 8 bases, with 19 bases left between them. Germline V gene data show CDR1 as SGHAT and CDR2 as FQNNGV. The CDR3 sequence is 15 residues long. This CDR3 is CASAPATGFDSPLHF. The CDR3 bases are TGTGCCAGCGCCCCGGCAACAGGGTTTGATTCACCCCTCCACTTT.

This sequence joins TRBV9 and TRBJ1-2; TRBD1 matches 8 bases. Germline trimming cut 4 bases from V and 5 bases from J; bases unmatched to any gene: 7. The CDR3 is 14 residues long. Germline V gives CDR1 SGDLS, CDR2 YYNGEE. CDR3 sequence reads: CASSSRDRRYGYTF. CDR3 bases: TGTGCCAGCAGCTCCCGGGACAGGAGATATGGCTACACCTTC.

This clone was seen just once. The gene calls are TRBV30 and TRBJ2-7; TRBD1 might be the D (5 bases). From germline, CDR1 is GTSNPN and CDR2 SVGIG (reference sequence). V dropped 5 bases and J dropped 4 bases, with 21 bases sitting between them. The CDR3 sequence is 15 residues long. CDR3 coding DNA: TGTGCCTGGGGCCTCGGGTGGGGCATGGGATACGAGCAGTACTTC. Amino acid sequence: CAWGLGWGMGYEQYF.